The T cell receptor beta chain described here comes from a study of early T cells in non-severe SARS-CoV-2 infection. Study information: Sequencing was performed on bulk RNA from unsorted whole blood, leaving chains unpaired. Points from the study as a whole: Anti-spike CD8 specificities were favored by VDJdb matching, whose results missed private and CD4 specificities.

Comment on this clonotype: The antigen is not known.

Individual cDNA molecules each received unique molecular identifiers attached to them. In TCRdb, the 5' RACE reads were re-called with MiXCR into one record per CDR3 protein. The repertoire includes about 76,000 distinct CDR3 sequences, 10% to 12% of them detected once, and 4% to 5% sits in the top ten. This CDR3 spans 15 amino acids. Germline CDR1 and CDR2: SGHNT and YENEEA. The V and J ends lost 0 bases and 2 bases respectively, with 10 bases between them. The chain uses TRBV11-3 and TRBJ2-5; D is perhaps TRBD2 (5 bases). Sequencing used whole blood. This TCR came from an adult who was a healthcare worker with PCR-confirmed SARS-CoV-2 infection or an uninfected control (not recorded which). CDR3 residues: CASSLDGGSQETQYF. CDR3 bases: TGTGCCAGCAGCTTAGATGGAGGCAGTCAAGAGACCCAGTACTTC.